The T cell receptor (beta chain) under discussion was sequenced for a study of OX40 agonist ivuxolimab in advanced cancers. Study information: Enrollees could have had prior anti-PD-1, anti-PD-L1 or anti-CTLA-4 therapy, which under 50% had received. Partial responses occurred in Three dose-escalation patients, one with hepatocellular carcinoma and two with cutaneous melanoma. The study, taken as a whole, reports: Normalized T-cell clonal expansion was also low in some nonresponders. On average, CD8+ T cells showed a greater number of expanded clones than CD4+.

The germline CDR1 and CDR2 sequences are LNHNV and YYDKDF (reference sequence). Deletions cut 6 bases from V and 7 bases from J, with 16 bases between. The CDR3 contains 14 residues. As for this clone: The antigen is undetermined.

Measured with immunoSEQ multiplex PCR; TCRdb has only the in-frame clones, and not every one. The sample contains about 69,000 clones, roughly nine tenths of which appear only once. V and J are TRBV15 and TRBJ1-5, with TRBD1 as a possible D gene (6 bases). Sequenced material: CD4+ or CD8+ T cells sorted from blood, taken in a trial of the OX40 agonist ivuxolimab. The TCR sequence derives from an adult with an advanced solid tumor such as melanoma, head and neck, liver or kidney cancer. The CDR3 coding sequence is TGTGCCACCAGGGATAGGGGGGGTATCCAGCCCCAGCATTTT. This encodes CATRDRGGIQPQHF.